Below, 6 T cell receptor beta chains from the same sample are listed, as sequenced in a study of shared T cell receptors in the human thymus. Sequencing used immunoSEQ multiplex PCR; TCRdb keeps in-frame clones, though not all of them. The sample contains roughly 550,000 clones, about 84% of which appear only once. These records were also assigned to another study, of human thymus T cells.

Sequencing was done on a sample of thymocytes. The receptors were sampled from a boy under two years old with a congenital heart defect.

The chain couples TRBV12-5 to TRBJ2-3, with D possibly being TRBD2 (6 bases). The germline gives CDR1 LGHNT, CDR2 FRNRAP. Trimming shortened V by 0 bases and J by 2 bases, and 15 bases separated the two germline ends. The CDR3 has 17 residues. The CDR3 protein is CASGLVSDSGLTDTQYF. The CDR3 DNA is TGTGCTAGTGGTTTGGTAAGCGATAGCGGACTCACAGATACGCAGTATTTT.

This sequence joins TRBV10-3 and TRBJ2-2, with TRBD2 matching over 8 bases. Germline trimming cut 6 bases from V and 1 base from J; bases unmatched to any gene: 4. This CDR3 spans 15 amino acids. Germline V CDR1 and CDR2: ENHRY, SYGVKD. The CDR3: CAIRTSALNTGELFF. The CDR3 nucleotides are TGTGCCATCAGGACTAGCGCCCTGAACACCGGGGAGCTGTTTTTT.

This chain joins TRBV28 and TRBJ1-5; D unresolved. CDR3 length: 16 residues. Germline V gene lookup returns CDR1 MDHEN and CDR2 SYDVKM. With 2 bases removed from V and 0 bases from J, the gap between germline ends came to 11 bases. This chain's CDR3 is CASSLIPGYSNQPQHF. CDR3 nucleotide sequence: TGTGCCAGCAGTTTAATCCCGGGTTATAGCAATCAGCCCCAGCATTTT.

The chain recombines TRBV7-6 with TRBJ2-5; TRBD1 is a possible D gene (6 bases). Between the trimmed V and J ends, which lost 7 bases and 5 bases, there was a span of 17 bases. Germline CDR1 SGHVS, CDR2 FNYEAQ. The CDR3 loop spans 14 amino acids. The DNA of the CDR3 is TGTGCCAGCACCGACCCCAGGGGATGGGAGACCCAGTACTTC. It encodes CASTDPRGWETQYF.

About this clone itself: The sample carries other DNA sequences with the same CDR3. This chain joins TRBV5-1 and TRBJ2-7; 7 bases match TRBD1. CDR1 is SGHRS, CDR2 YFSETQ, per germline. The CDR3 contains 14 residues. V lost 2 bases to trimming and J lost 2 bases; unmatched junction nucleotides: 4. This chain's CDR3 is CASSFGDRAYEQYF. CDR3 DNA sequence: TGCGCCAGCAGCTTCGGCGACAGGGCCTACGAGCAGTACTTC.

This rearrangement joins TRBV9 to TRBJ2-3, with 7 bases that match TRBD1. The germline V gene has CDR1 SGDLS and CDR2 YYNGEE. J was trimmed by 0 bases and V by 4 bases; bases with no gene match: 5. The CDR3 length is 15 residues. CDR3 loop: CASSTRDRSTDTQYF. The CDR3 region has the DNA TGTGCCAGCAGCACGAGGGACAGAAGCACAGATACGCAGTATTTT. Using reference TRBV9 and TRBJ2-3 for the parts outside the CDR3, the full variable domain is DSGVTQTPKHLITATGQRVTLRCSPRSGDLSVYWYQQSLDQGLQFLIQYYNGEERAKGNILERFSAQQFPDLHSELNLSSLELGDSALYFCASSTRDRSTDTQYFGPGTRLTVL.